One sample yielded the 31 T cell receptor beta chains listed below, sequenced in a study of OX40 agonist ivuxolimab in advanced cancers. The repertoire was sequenced with immunoSEQ multiplex PCR; TCRdb's copy has only in-frame clones and lacks some. This table has 30,000 or so clones, roughly 84% appearing once. The specimen comprised CD4+ or CD8+ T cells sorted from blood, sampled in a trial of the OX40 agonist ivuxolimab. The receptor set was obtained from an adult with an advanced solid tumor such as melanoma, head and neck, liver or kidney cancer.

The chain links TRBV28 to TRBJ2-3; 9 bases are shared with TRBD2. After removal of 2 bases from V and 0 bases from J, the junction contained 9 bases not matched to a gene. The CDR3 consists of 18 residues. Germline assignment: CDR1 MDHEN and CDR2 SYDVKM. CDR3 sequence: CASSLGSGSFLSTDTQYF. The CDR3 DNA sequence: TGTGCCAGCAGTTTAGGTAGCGGGAGTTTTCTTAGCACAGATACGCAGTATTTT.

The chain recombines TRBV9 with TRBJ2-3; D ambiguous. Between the trimmed V and J ends, which lost 3 bases and 4 bases, there was a span of 24 bases. The CDR3 is 18 residues long. CDR1 SGDLS and CDR2 YYNGEE come from the germline V gene. CDR3 nucleotide sequence: TGTGCCAGCAGCGCAGGCCCAACAGTCGGCCCCCTCCCAGATACGCAGTATTTT. Protein product: CASSAGPTVGPLPDTQYF.

This sequence joins TRBV11-1 and TRBJ1-1, with D hard to call. Germline V CDR1 and CDR2: SGHAT, FQDESV (reference sequence). V was clipped by 5 bases and J by 3 bases, with 10 bases between them. The length of the CDR3 is 13 residues. The CDR3 spells CASSLLADTEAFF. The CDR3 region has the DNA TGTGCCAGCAGCCTCCTGGCGGACACTGAAGCTTTCTTT.

This chain joins TRBV6-6 and TRBJ2-1; a weak D match, TRBD1 (6 bases). The V gene's germline CDR1 is MNHNY and CDR2 SVGAGI (reference sequence). V was clipped by 2 bases and J by 4 bases, with 6 bases between them. The CDR3 has 13 amino acids. The CDR3 coding sequence is TGTGCCAGCAGTTACGGACAGTACAATGAGCAGTTCTTC. This gives the protein CASSYGQYNEQFF.

V gene TRBV28 combines with J gene TRBJ1-5; D unclear. V was cut by 2 bases and J by 5 bases, with 16 bases left in between. The CDR3 is 16 residues long. Germline assignment: CDR1 MDHEN and CDR2 SYDVKM. CDR3 DNA: TGTGCCAGCAGTTTACGGTTTCGGGTAGAGGATCAGCCCCAGCATTTT. Its protein product is CASSLRFRVEDQPQHF.

This clone was seen more than once but under ten times. V is TRBV5-6 and J is TRBJ2-7, with D possibly being TRBD1 (5 bases). The CDR3 covers 15 residues. V lost 3 bases, J lost 3 bases, and 16 bases lay in between. Per germline, CDR1 SGHDT and CDR2 YYEEEE. The CDR3 is CASSSRWQGGYEQYF. The CDR3 DNA reads as TGTGCCAGCAGCTCACGGTGGCAGGGCGGCTACGAGCAGTACTTC.

The DNA for the CDR3 is TGTGCCAGCAGTGATCCGACAAACATTTATAGCAATCAGCCCCAGCATTTT. Residues: CASSDPTNIYSNQPQHF. The chain joins TRBV2 to TRBJ1-5; no reliable D call. Germline loops: CDR1 SNHLY, CDR2 FYNNEI. This CDR3 has 17 amino acids. V lost 3 bases to trimming and J lost 0 bases, with 15 bases between them.

V and J are TRBV4-1 and TRBJ2-7, with 8 bases that match TRBD2. Trimming at V came to 5 bases and at J to 4 bases, leaving 4 bases not matched to a gene. The germline V gene encodes CDR1 MGHRA and CDR2 YSYEKL. This CDR3 is built from 13 residues. In DNA, the CDR3 is TGCGCCAGCAGCGCCACTAGCGGATACGAGCAGTACTTC. It encodes CASSATSGYEQYF.

The rearrangement uses TRBV5-1 and TRBJ2-1; 16 bases map to TRBD2. Trimming took 2 bases from V and 7 from J; bases not matched to a gene: 12. CDR1 and CDR2 (germline): SGHRS, YFSETQ. The CDR3 runs to 19 residues. For the CDR3, the DNA is TGCGCCAGCAGCTTTTACATCCCGGGACTAGCGGGAGGGCCAAATGAGCAGTTCTTC. It encodes CASSFYIPGLAGGPNEQFF.

The gene calls are TRBV27 and TRBJ1-2; D may be TRBD1 (5 bases). Trimming removed 0 bases at V and 10 bases at J, with 15 bases between. This CDR3 region has 14 residues. Looked up from germline, CDR1 is MNHEY and CDR2 is SMNVEV (reference sequence). CDR3 DNA: TGTGCCAGCAGTTTATCGCCGGGGGAGCTCGACTACACCTTC. Amino acids: CASSLSPGELDYTF.

This clone appeared a few times. The rearrangement uses TRBV6-1 and TRBJ2-3; 8 bases map to TRBD1. Trimming took 2 bases from V and 1 from J; bases not matched to a gene: 2. Germline lookup yields CDR1 MNHNS and CDR2 SASEGT. The CDR3 length is 15 residues. As DNA, the CDR3 is TGTGCCAGCAGTGAACAGACAGGGGGCACAGATACGCAGTATTTT. Translation gives CASSEQTGGTDTQYF.

This clone was seen a handful of times. The chain carries TRBV6-1 and TRBJ2-7; 9 bases align to TRBD1. CDR1 and CDR2 (germline): MNHNS, SASEGT. CDR3 length: 12 amino acids. V lost 6 bases to trimming and J lost 3 bases; unmatched junction nucleotides: 0. As DNA, the CDR3 is TGTGCCAGCAGGGACAGGGGCTACGAGCAGTACTTC. Translating it yields CASRDRGYEQYF.

This clone has a single count. The chain combines TRBV28 with TRBJ1-1; D gene uncertain. The CDR3 runs to 13 residues. V was clipped by 8 bases and J by 7 bases, with 17 bases between them. Germline V gene data show CDR1 as MDHEN and CDR2 as SYDVKM. The CDR3 region is CASSSSQTSEAFF. CDR3 sequence (DNA): TGTGCCAGCTCCTCCTCGCAAACAAGTGAAGCTTTCTTT.

The chain couples TRBV21-1 to TRBJ2-1; the D call in the table, TRBD1, was not verified against the DNA. TRBV21-1 is designated a pseudogene. The CDR3 totals 17 residues. The CDR3 loop reads CASSKVTGTGVDNEQFF. In nucleotides, the CDR3 is TGTGCCAGCAGCAAAGTAACCGGGACAGGGGTCGACAATGAGCAGTTCTTC.

This clone was counted between two and nine times. CDR3 in DNA: TGCGCCAGCAGCCAAGGAAAATATAGCAATCAGCCCCAGCATTTT. It specifies CASSQGKYSNQPQHF. V and J are TRBV4-3 and TRBJ1-5, with D hard to call. Germline V gene lookup returns CDR1 LGHNA and CDR2 YSLEER. This CDR3 is built from 15 residues. Trimming took off 1 base at V and 0 bases at J, with 7 bases between the two ends.

The V and J genes are TRBV29-1 and TRBJ2-1; D unclear. The ends were cut back, 4 bases at V and 6 bases at J, with 7 bases in the middle. Germline CDR1 is SQVTM and CDR2 is ANQGSEA. This CDR3 has 11 residues. The CDR3 here is CSVVVRNEQFF. CDR3 DNA: TGCAGCGTTGTGGTGCGCAATGAGCAGTTCTTC.

The V and J genes are TRBV30 and TRBJ1-3; the D gene is possibly TRBD1 (5 bases). The V end was cut by 1 base, the J end by 0 bases, with 16 bases between. The germline gives CDR1 GTSNPN, CDR2 SVGIG (reference sequence). The CDR3 runs to 17 residues. The CDR3 protein is CAWSEDDSILSGNTIYF. CDR3 nucleotides: TGTGCCTGGAGTGAAGACGACAGTATTCTCTCTGGAAACACCATATATTTT.

This chain joins TRBV2 and TRBJ2-6; 7 bases are shared with TRBD1. The CDR3 loop spans 16 amino acids. Per germline, CDR1 SNHLY and CDR2 FYNNEI. V trimming: 3 bases; J trimming: 4 bases; junction bases outside the gene matches: 6. This CDR3 reads CASSDPGTEGANVLTF. CDR3 DNA: TGTGCCAGCAGTGACCCTGGGACAGAAGGGGCCAACGTCCTGACTTTC.

V gene TRBV11-2 combines with J gene TRBJ2-7; D is perhaps TRBD2 (6 bases). In germline, CDR1 is SGHAT, CDR2 FQNNGV. V was shortened by 5 bases and J by 0 bases, with 14 bases between the two germline ends. The CDR3 spans 15 residues. The CDR3 DNA sequence: TGTGCCAGCAGCACTTGGGGGAGGTCCTCCTACGAGCAGTACTTC. Encoded protein: CASSTWGRSSYEQYF.

In its sample, this clone was seen once. The germline gene is not matched at one end of the junction; a read error may be the cause. J is TRBJ2-7 and V is TRBV15; 10 bases match TRBD1. Looked up from germline, CDR1 is LNHNV and CDR2 is YYDKDF (reference sequence). The CDR3 covers 15 residues. Here the CDR3 reads CAASSPGDRGGEQYF. CDR3 DNA: TGTGCCGCCAGCAGTCCCGGGGACAGGGGAGGCGAGCAGTACTTC.

The gene calls are TRBV27 and TRBJ2-7, with D unresolved. This CDR3 comprises 15 residues. Between the trimmed V and J ends, which lost 4 bases and 2 bases, there was a span of 15 bases. The germline V gene encodes CDR1 MNHEY and CDR2 SMNVEV (reference sequence). Here the CDR3 DNA reads TGTGCCAGCAGTTCCGTCCCCAGACGCGCCTACGAGCAGTACTTC. Amino acids: CASSSVPRRAYEQYF.

The V gene is TRBV9, the J gene TRBJ2-7, with 9 bases lining up with TRBD2. This CDR3 contains 15 residues. CDR1 is SGDLS and CDR2 is YYNGEE in the germline V gene. Unmatched junction bases numbered 2, after V lost 0 bases and J lost 1 base. This CDR3 is CASSVGSGSSYEQYF. The CDR3 nucleotides read TGTGCCAGCAGCGTAGGTAGCGGGAGTTCCTACGAGCAGTACTTC.

V usage is TRBV7-8 and J usage is TRBJ1-1, with 8 bases that match TRBD1. Per the germline V gene, CDR1 is SGHVS and CDR2 is FQNEAQ. The CDR3 has 16 residues. Trimming at V came to 3 bases and at J to 4 bases, leaving 10 bases not matched to a gene. CDR3 loop: CASSFRGTGVLTEAFF. The DNA for the CDR3 is TGTGCCAGCAGCTTTAGGGGGACAGGCGTTCTCACTGAAGCTTTCTTT.

The J gene is TRBJ2-5, the V gene TRBV29-1, with TRBD2 as a possible D gene (5 bases). V lost 3 bases and J lost 2, with 7 bases in between. The CDR3 runs 12 residues. Per germline, CDR1 SQVTM and CDR2 ANQGSEA. CDR3 nucleotide sequence: TGCAGCGTTGAGGCGGGTCAAGAGACCCAGTACTTC. It encodes CSVEAGQETQYF.

This clone was seen only once. In the same sample, other DNA sequences code for this CDR3. The rearrangement joins TRBV9 to TRBJ2-3; tentatively, D is TRBD2 (7 bases). Germline loops: CDR1 SGDLS, CDR2 YYNGEE. The CDR3 runs 18 residues. Trimming cost V 0 bases and J 6 bases, with 23 bases left between them. CDR3: CASSVEGGGGRALDTQYF. CDR3 DNA: TGTGCCAGCAGCGTAGAAGGAGGGGGGGGGAGGGCCTTGGATACGCAGTATTTT.

This clone was counted at least ten times. The chain has TRBV4-2 and TRBJ2-7; 11 bases match TRBD2. In germline, CDR1 is LGHNA, CDR2 YNFKEQ. The CDR3 is made up of 16 amino acids. The V segment lost 0 bases and the J segment 0 bases; nucleotides outside the gene matches: 1. The CDR3 region is CASSQDGTSGSYEQYF. CDR3 nucleotide sequence: TGTGCCAGCAGCCAAGATGGGACTAGCGGCTCCTACGAGCAGTACTTC.

The rearrangement uses TRBV7-9 and TRBJ2-1, with 7 bases fitting TRBD1. J lost 9 bases, V lost 5 bases, and 4 bases had no gene match. Germline V gives CDR1 SEHNR, CDR2 FQNEAQ (reference sequence). The CDR3 sequence is 12 residues long. The CDR3 DNA reads as TGTGCCAGCAGCACAGGGGTAAGTGAGCAGTTCTTC. It yields the protein CASSTGVSEQFF.

The chain recombines TRBV28 with TRBJ2-1, with a possible D match to TRBD1 (5 bases). This CDR3 comprises 13 residues. CDR1 is MDHEN, CDR2 SYDVKM, per germline. The V gene lost 3 bases and the J gene lost 3 bases, with 6 bases spanning the gap. CDR3 residues: CASSLTVYNEQFF. DNA of the CDR3: TGTGCCAGCAGTTTGACAGTCTACAATGAGCAGTTCTTC.

V and J are TRBV7-9 and TRBJ2-7; D gene unclear. The CDR3 length is 14 residues. V lost 1 base and J lost 0, with 7 bases in between. Germline assignment: CDR1 SEHNR and CDR2 FQNEAQ (reference sequence). CDR3 loop: CASSLVEVSYEQYF. CDR3 bases: TGTGCCAGCAGCTTAGTTGAGGTCTCCTACGAGCAGTACTTC.

J is TRBJ2-1 and V is TRBV4-1; D is perhaps TRBD2 (5 bases). The V end lost 3 bases, the J end lost 5 bases, and 14 bases lay between the germline ends. Per the germline V gene, CDR1 is MGHRA and CDR2 is YSYEKL. This CDR3 region has 15 residues. CDR3 amino acids: CASSHRIGLNNEQFF. The CDR3 DNA is TGCGCCAGCAGCCACAGAATAGGACTCAACAATGAGCAGTTCTTC.

The V and J genes are TRBV5-6 and TRBJ2-7; D gene ambiguous. V lost 0 bases, J lost 3 bases, and 4 bases lay in between. The CDR3 sequence is 12 residues long. Germline V gives CDR1 SGHDT, CDR2 YYEEEE. The CDR3 nucleotides are TGTGCCAGCAGCTTGGTAAGCTACGAGCAGTACTTC. Translated: CASSLVSYEQYF.